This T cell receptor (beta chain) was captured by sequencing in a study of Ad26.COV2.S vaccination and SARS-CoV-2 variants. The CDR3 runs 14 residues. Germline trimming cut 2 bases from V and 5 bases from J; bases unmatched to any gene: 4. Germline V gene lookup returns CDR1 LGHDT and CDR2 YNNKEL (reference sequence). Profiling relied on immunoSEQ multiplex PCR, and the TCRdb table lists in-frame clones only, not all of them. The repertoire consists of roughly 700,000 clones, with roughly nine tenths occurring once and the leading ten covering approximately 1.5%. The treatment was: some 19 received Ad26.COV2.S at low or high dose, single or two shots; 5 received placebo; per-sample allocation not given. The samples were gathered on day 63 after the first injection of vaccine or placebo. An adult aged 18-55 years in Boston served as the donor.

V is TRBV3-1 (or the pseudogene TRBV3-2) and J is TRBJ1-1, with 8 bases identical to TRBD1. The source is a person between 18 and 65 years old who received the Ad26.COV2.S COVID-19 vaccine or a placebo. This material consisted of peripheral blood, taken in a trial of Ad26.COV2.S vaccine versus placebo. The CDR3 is CASSQQGADTEAFF. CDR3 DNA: TGTGCCAGCAGCCAACAGGGGGCGGATACTGAAGCTTTCTTT.